Listed below are T cell receptor beta chains from one sample, sequenced in a study of vaccination effects on CD4 cells after COVID-19. Method: immunoSEQ multiplex PCR; TCRdb's copy keeps in-frame clones and lacks some. The table lists about 59,000 clones, around 80% of them singletons. The antigens for these receptors are not known. The sample here was CD4+ T cells from PBMCs cultured with HCoV-OC43 spike peptides, taken after COVID-19 vaccination. The receptors stem from a human donor who received a COVID-19 vaccine. CDR3s include the opening cysteine and the closing phenylalanine or tryptophan. A D gene is named only where the DNA matches it firmly. Not all rows give a size; the values are once, few, many and, for expanded clones, a class.

j_call: TRBJ2-4; v_call: TRBV29-1; clone_size: .; d_call: TRBD1; cdr3_aa: CSVDEGAGIQYF; cdr3_nt: TGCAGCGTTGATGAGGGGGCCGGCATTCAGTACTTC
j_call: TRBJ1-4; v_call: TRBV29-1; clone_size: .; d_call: TRBD1; cdr3_aa: CSAGQGREKLFF; cdr3_nt: TGCAGCGCCGGACAGGGCAGGGAAAAACTGTTTTTT
j_call: TRBJ1-5; v_call: TRBV19; clone_size: few; d_call: TRBD1; cdr3_aa: CASTGTGGNQPQHF; cdr3_nt: TGTGCCAGCACCGGGACAGGGGGGAATCAGCCCCAGCATTTT
j_call: TRBJ2-3; v_call: TRBV5-1; clone_size: .; d_call: .; cdr3_aa: CASSQGQGYTDTQYF; cdr3_nt: TGCGCCAGCAGCCAAGGGCAGGGCTACACAGATACGCAGTATTTT
j_call: TRBJ1-2; v_call: TRBV12-3/TRBV12-4; clone_size: once; d_call: .; cdr3_aa: CASSLDRNYGYTF; cdr3_nt: TGTGCCAGCAGTTTAGACAGAAACTATGGCTACACCTTC
j_call: TRBJ2-1; v_call: TRBV7-3; clone_size: few; d_call: TRBD2; cdr3_aa: CASSPLGGGGEQFF; cdr3_nt: TGTGCCAGCAGCCCCTTGGGCGGGGGAGGTGAGCAGTTCTTC
j_call: TRBJ1-6; v_call: TRBV7-2; clone_size: .; d_call: TRBD1; cdr3_aa: CASSLAGTGNNSPLHF; cdr3_nt: TGTGCCAGCAGCTTGGCCGGGACAGGGAACAATTCACCCCTCCACTTT
j_call: TRBJ1-2; v_call: TRBV19; clone_size: .; d_call: .; cdr3_aa: CASNLGQLGGYTF; cdr3_nt: TGTGCCAGTAACCTCGGACAGCTTGGTGGCTACACCTTC
j_call: TRBJ1-4; v_call: TRBV27; clone_size: .; d_call: .; cdr3_aa: CASSARENEKLFF; cdr3_nt: TGTGCCAGCAGTGCCAGGGAAAATGAAAAACTGTTTTTT
j_call: TRBJ1-2; v_call: TRBV5-1; clone_size: .; d_call: TRBD1; cdr3_aa: CASSLSQGAQGYTF; cdr3_nt: TGCGCCAGCAGCCTCTCCCAGGGGGCGCAGGGCTACACCTTC
j_call: TRBJ2-1; v_call: TRBV2; clone_size: .; d_call: .; cdr3_aa: CASSGSGYEQFF; cdr3_nt: TGTGCCAGCAGTGGGTCGGGGTACGAGCAGTTCTTC
j_call: TRBJ1-5; v_call: TRBV19; clone_size: few; d_call: TRBD1; cdr3_aa: CASSISRQGAQPQHF; cdr3_nt: TGTGCCAGTAGTATATCCAGACAGGGAGCTCAGCCCCAGCATTTT
j_call: TRBJ2-1; v_call: TRBV19; clone_size: .; d_call: .; cdr3_aa: CASSITPGDEQFF; cdr3_nt: TGTGCCAGTAGTATCACTCCCGGCGATGAGCAGTTCTTC
j_call: TRBJ2-2; v_call: TRBV6-6; clone_size: .; d_call: .; cdr3_aa: CASSFWAGELFF; cdr3_nt: TGTGCCAGCAGTTTCTGGGCTGGGGAGCTGTTTTTT
j_call: TRBJ2-3; v_call: TRBV2; clone_size: .; d_call: .; cdr3_aa: CASVERGTDTQYF; cdr3_nt: TGTGCCAGCGTAGAGAGGGGAACAGATACGCAGTATTTT
j_call: TRBJ1-1; v_call: TRBV6-2/TRBV6-3; clone_size: .; d_call: .; cdr3_aa: CANSSGSGLDTEAFF; cdr3_nt: TGTGCCAACAGTTCAGGGTCAGGGTTGGACACTGAAGCTTTCTTT
j_call: TRBJ1-1; v_call: TRBV19; clone_size: .; d_call: TRBD1; cdr3_aa: CASSIGPWTGYTEAFF; cdr3_nt: TGTGCCAGTAGTATAGGGCCCTGGACAGGTTACACTGAAGCTTTCTTT
j_call: TRBJ1-3; v_call: TRBV7-8; clone_size: .; d_call: .; cdr3_aa: CASSLGDPSIGNTIYF; cdr3_nt: TGTGCCAGCAGCTTAGGTGACCCGAGTATAGGAAACACCATATATTTT
j_call: TRBJ2-2; v_call: TRBV4-1; clone_size: few; d_call: .; cdr3_aa: CASSRDGGVDTGELFF; cdr3_nt: TGCGCCAGCAGCCGGGACGGCGGGGTGGACACCGGGGAGCTGTTTTTT
j_call: TRBJ2-5; v_call: TRBV12-3/TRBV12-4; clone_size: .; d_call: .; cdr3_aa: CASSLVGAETQYF; cdr3_nt: TGTGCCAGCAGTTTAGTAGGGGCGGAGACCCAGTACTTC
j_call: TRBJ1-1; v_call: TRBV5-1; clone_size: once; d_call: .; cdr3_aa: CASRNPNTEAFF; cdr3_nt: TGCGCCAGCAGAAATCCAAACACTGAAGCTTTCTTT
j_call: TRBJ2-5; v_call: TRBV6-1; clone_size: .; d_call: .; cdr3_aa: CASSEQLETQYF; cdr3_nt: TGTGCCAGCAGTGAACAGTTAGAGACCCAGTACTTC
j_call: TRBJ2-3; v_call: TRBV11-2; clone_size: .; d_call: .; cdr3_aa: CASSQPSGYTDTQYF; cdr3_nt: TGTGCCAGCAGCCAGCCCAGTGGGTACACAGATACGCAGTATTTT
j_call: TRBJ1-5; v_call: TRBV5-1; clone_size: few; d_call: .; cdr3_aa: CASSLEPGQEYSNQPQHF; cdr3_nt: TGCGCCAGCAGCTTGGAACCCGGGCAGGAGTATAGCAATCAGCCCCAGCATTTT
j_call: TRBJ2-3; v_call: TRBV5-1; clone_size: .; d_call: .; cdr3_aa: CASSKTAGGYTDTQYF; cdr3_nt: TGCGCCAGCAGCAAAACAGCGGGTGGTTATACAGATACGCAGTATTTT
j_call: TRBJ2-1; v_call: TRBV18; clone_size: .; d_call: TRBD1; cdr3_aa: CASSLDRGVYNEQFF; cdr3_nt: TGTGCCAGCTCTCTAGACAGGGGGGTGTACAATGAGCAGTTCTTC